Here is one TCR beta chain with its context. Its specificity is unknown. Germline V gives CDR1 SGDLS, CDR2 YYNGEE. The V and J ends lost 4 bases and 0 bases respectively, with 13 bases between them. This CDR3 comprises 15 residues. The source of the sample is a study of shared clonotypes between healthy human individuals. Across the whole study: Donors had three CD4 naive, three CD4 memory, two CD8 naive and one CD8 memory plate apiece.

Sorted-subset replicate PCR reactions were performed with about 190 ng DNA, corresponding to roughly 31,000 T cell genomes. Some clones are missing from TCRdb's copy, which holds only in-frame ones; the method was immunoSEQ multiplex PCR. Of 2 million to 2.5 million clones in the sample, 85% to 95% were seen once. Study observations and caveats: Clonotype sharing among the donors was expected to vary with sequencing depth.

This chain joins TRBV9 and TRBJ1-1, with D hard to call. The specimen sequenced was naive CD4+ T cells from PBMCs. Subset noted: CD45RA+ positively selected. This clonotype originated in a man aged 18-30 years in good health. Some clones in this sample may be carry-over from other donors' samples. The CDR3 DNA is TGTGCCAGCAGCCCCCAGGTAGAGATGAACACTGAAGCTTTCTTT. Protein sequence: CASSPQVEMNTEAFF.